Shown below are 20 T cell receptor beta chains from a single sample sequenced in a study of T-cell reconstitution after alpha-beta-depleted transplantation in children. Unique molecular identifiers were used in preparing the TCRbeta library. TCRdb reanalysed the PCR reads using MiXCR and keeps one entry per CDR3 protein. The sample includes approximately 70,000 distinct CDR3 sequences, 4.9% of them seen just once. The specimen comprised PBMCs, mostly from graft donor cells, sampled 180 days after TCRalphabeta/CD19-depleted stem cell transplant. The receptors were sampled from a boy younger than two who had a stem cell transplant for acute myeloid leukemia, so the T cells may come from the graft donor.

This clonotype was observed many times. The chain is built from TRBV15 and TRBJ1-6; 8 positions match TRBD1. Germline loops: CDR1 LNHNV, CDR2 YYDKDF (reference sequence). V lost 0 bases, J lost 8 bases, and 3 bases stayed unmatched. This CDR3 contains 15 residues. CDR3 protein: CATSRDQGAYSPLHF. The CDR3 DNA is TGTGCCACCAGCAGAGACCAGGGGGCCTATTCACCCCTCCACTTT.

This clonotype was seen ten or more times. The chain links TRBV15 to TRBJ2-7, with D possibly matching TRBD1 (5 bases). The germline V gene has CDR1 LNHNV and CDR2 YYDKDF (reference sequence). The CDR3 runs 14 residues. V was pared by 0 bases and J by 3 bases, with 9 bases between. The CDR3, as DNA: TGTGCCACCAGCAGAGATCTCGACAGCTACGAGCAGTACTTC. Translation gives CATSRDLDSYEQYF.

This clonotype showed up many times. The gene calls are TRBV5-1 and TRBJ2-4, with TRBD1 as a possible D gene (6 bases). Germline lookup yields CDR1 SGHRS and CDR2 YFSETQ. With 0 bases removed from V and 1 base from J, the gap between germline ends came to 17 bases. This CDR3 is built from 18 residues. As DNA, the CDR3 is TGCGCCAGCAGCTTGGGGCTGTACAGGGAAAGGGCCAAAAACATTCAGTACTTC. Encoded protein: CASSLGLYRERAKNIQYF.

This clonotype was observed at least ten times. This chain links TRBV5-1 with TRBJ2-1; TRBD2 matches 7 bases. The V gene's germline CDR1 is SGHRS and CDR2 YFSETQ. The CDR3 contains 16 residues. Germline trimming cut 0 bases from V and 0 bases from J; bases unmatched to any gene: 3. The CDR3 coding sequence is TGCGCCAGCAGCTTGGTGGGGGAGGGCTCCTACAATGAGCAGTTCTTC. Its protein is CASSLVGEGSYNEQFF.

This clonotype was picked up many times. An end of the junction differs from the germline gene, which may be a read error. This chain uses TRBV29-1 with TRBJ1-1, with D maybe TRBD1 (6 bases). Germline lookup yields CDR1 SQVTM and CDR2 ANQGSEA. The CDR3 sequence is 11 residues long. The DNA of the CDR3 is TGCAGCGTCGAAGGGGGCACTGAAGCTTTCTTT. As protein: CSVEGGTEAFF.

This clonotype was seen ten or more times. The chain links TRBV12-3 or TRBV12-4 to TRBJ2-3; D tentatively fits TRBD1 or TRBD2 (7 bases each). Trimming took 5 bases from V and 2 from J, leaving 14 bases between them. CDR3 size: 15 residues. CDR3 in DNA: TGTGCCAGCAGTCCCAGGGGGACTAACACAGATACGCAGTATTTT. Its translation: CASSPRGTNTDTQYF.

This clonotype was seen repeatedly, ten times or more. The chain links TRBV28 to TRBJ2-4; D is possibly TRBD1 or TRBD2 (6 bases each). Between the trimmed V and J ends, which lost 3 bases and 8 bases, there was a span of 23 bases. The germline gives CDR1 MDHEN, CDR2 SYDVKM. The CDR3 extends over 17 amino acids. The CDR3 sequence is CASSFHVGGGLGDIQYF. The CDR3, as DNA: TGTGCCAGCAGTTTTCATGTGGGGGGCGGTCTTGGGGACATTCAGTACTTC.

This clonotype has ten or more counts. V usage is TRBV25-1 and J usage is TRBJ2-1; tentatively, D is TRBD1 (6 bases). Trimming took 0 bases from V and 2 from J, leaving 11 bases between them. Per germline, CDR1 MGHDK and CDR2 SYGVNS. CDR3 size: 16 residues. The CDR3 protein is CASSEYGAGAYNEQFF. DNA for the CDR3: TGTGCCAGCAGTGAATATGGGGCAGGGGCCTACAATGAGCAGTTCTTC.

This clonotype was detected ten times or more. The chain is built from TRBV28 and TRBJ2-1; 8 bases align to TRBD1. V lost 6 bases, J lost 4 bases, and 8 bases stayed unmatched. CDR1 MDHEN and CDR2 SYDVKM come from the germline V gene. The CDR3 covers 15 residues. In DNA, the CDR3 is TGTGCCAGCAGCCCGGACAGGGCGGGTTACAATGAGCAGTTCTTC. Translated: CASSPDRAGYNEQFF.

This clonotype was picked up many times. The chain carries TRBV7-6 and TRBJ2-5; 8 bases are shared with TRBD2. V was clipped by 5 bases and J by 2 bases; unmatched bases: 13. From germline, CDR1 is SGHVS and CDR2 FNYEAQ. The CDR3 is 17 residues long. CDR3 bases: TGTGCCAGCAGCCGCACTAGCGGAATAAACATACAAGAGACCCAGTACTTC. This gives the protein CASSRTSGINIQETQYF. The full variable domain, completed using reference TRBV7-6 and TRBJ2-5, is GAGVSQSPRYKVTKRGQDVALRCDPISGHVSLYWYRQALGQGPEFLTYFNYEAQQDKSGLPNDRFSAERPEGSISTLTIQRTEQRDSAMYRCASSRTSGINIQETQYFGPGTRLLVL.

This clonotype was seen at least ten times. This chain connects TRBV20-1 to TRBJ1-5; D unclear. Trimming took 0 bases from V and 6 from J, leaving 9 bases between them. The CDR3 loop spans 13 amino acids. Looked up from germline, CDR1 is DFQATT and CDR2 is SNEGSKA (reference sequence). In nucleotides, the CDR3 is TGCAGTGCTAGAGATTTTCGGGGTCAGCCCCAGCATTTT. It codes for CSARDFRGQPQHF.

This clonotype was detected ten times or more. V usage is TRBV7-3 and J usage is TRBJ2-2, with a weak D call TRBD1 (5 bases). V was pared by 5 bases and J by 7 bases, with 14 bases between. The germline gives CDR1 SGHTA, CDR2 FQGTGA. This CDR3 is built from 14 residues. CDR3 bases: TGTGCCAGCAGCGCCAAGGGGCGGAACGGGGAGCTGTTTTTT. Its translation: CASSAKGRNGELFF.

This clonotype has a count of ten or more. V usage is TRBV5-1 and J usage is TRBJ2-2, with TRBD1 matching over 8 bases. With 5 bases clipped from V and 5 bases from J, the junction kept 14 bases outside the gene matches. There are 17 residues in the CDR3. Germline CDR1 is SGHRS and CDR2 is YFSETQ. The CDR3 reads CASSSTTSGTGTGELFF. In nucleotides, the CDR3 is TGCGCCAGCAGTTCGACAACCTCCGGGACAGGAACCGGGGAGCTGTTTTTT. The full variable domain, its missing parts supplied by reference TRBV5-1 and TRBJ2-2, is KAGVTQTPRYLIKTRGQQVTLSCSPISGHRSVSWYQQTPGQGLQFLFEYFSETQRNKGNFPGRFSGRQFSNSRSEMNVSTLELGDSALYLCASSSTTSGTGTGELFFGEGSRLTVL.

There are many counts of this clonotype. The chain is built from TRBV12-3 or TRBV12-4 and TRBJ1-6, with TRBD1 matching over 9 bases. After removal of 5 bases from V and 9 bases from J, the junction contained 5 bases not matched to a gene. The CDR3 consists of 14 residues. In DNA, the CDR3 is TGTGCCAGCAGTCCCGGACAGGGGAGTTCACCCCTCCACTTT. Its translation is CASSPGQGSSPLHF.

This clonotype was seen many times. The chain is built from TRBV20-1 and TRBJ2-5; the match to TRBD2 covers 9 bases. The length of the CDR3 is 13 residues. Germline CDR1 and CDR2: DFQATT and SNEGSKA (reference sequence). After removal of 6 bases from V and 1 base from J, the junction contained 3 bases not matched to a gene. The chain's CDR3 is CSAASGVQETQYF. CDR3 nucleotides: TGCAGTGCGGCTAGCGGGGTCCAAGAGACCCAGTACTTC.

This clonotype was seen repeatedly, ten times or more. This chain connects TRBV12-3 or TRBV12-4 to TRBJ2-7; 10 bases agree with TRBD1. The CDR3 is 15 residues long. V lost 3 bases, J lost 2 bases, and 4 bases stayed unmatched. The CDR3 spells CASSFGTGAAYEQYF. The DNA for the CDR3 is TGTGCCAGCAGTTTCGGGACAGGGGCGGCCTACGAGCAGTACTTC.

In its sample, this clonotype was seen many times. The rearrangement joins TRBV5-1 to TRBJ2-1, with TRBD2 matching 9 bases. The CDR3 extends over 17 amino acids. Germline values: CDR1 SGHRS, CDR2 YFSETQ. With 4 bases clipped from V and 4 bases from J, the junction kept 12 bases outside the gene matches. CDR3 nucleotides: TGCGCCAGCAGCCGCATGGGCGGGGGGGCGGATTACAATGAGCAGTTCTTC. Translated: CASSRMGGGADYNEQFF.

At least ten counts were recorded for this clonotype. The CDR3 DNA is TGTGCCAGCAGCCCTCAACAGGGGAGGCCGGGCACAGATACGCAGTATTTT. It encodes CASSPQQGRPGTDTQYF. The V gene is TRBV12-3 or TRBV12-4, the J gene TRBJ2-3; D possibly corresponds to TRBD1 (7 bases). This CDR3 is 17 amino acids long. Between the trimmed V and J ends, which lost 6 bases and 1 base, there was a span of 20 bases.

The chain is built from TRBV12-3 or TRBV12-4 and TRBJ2-2; 7 positions agree with TRBD1. CDR3 length equals 13 residues. The trim removed 0 bases at V and 10 bases at J, leaving 2 bases unmatched. CDR3 loop: CASSLAGGAELFF. CDR3 DNA sequence: TGTGCCAGCAGTTTAGCAGGGGGCGCGGAGCTGTTTTTT.

In this sample, this clonotype turned up many times. The V and J genes are TRBV4-1 and TRBJ2-1, with 12 bases aligning to TRBD2. Germline CDR1 reads MGHRA; CDR2 reads YSYEKL. Trimming removed 1 base from V and 5 bases from J; junction bases left unmatched: 0. The CDR3 totals 15 residues. CDR3 sequence: CASSQASGGDNEQFF. CDR3 in DNA: TGCGCCAGCAGCCAAGCTAGCGGGGGGGACAATGAGCAGTTCTTC.